These 13 T cell receptor beta chains came from one sample sequenced in a study of blood T cell repertoires in COVID-19. The data were produced by immunoSEQ multiplex PCR, yet TCRdb's version contains in-frame clones alone and is incomplete. The table has about 230,000 clones, around 89% seen once. What was sequenced was peripheral blood. These receptors all come from a man aged 25 to 40 with COVID-19, enrolled during active disease.

The chain joins TRBV7-8 to TRBJ2-7; 7 bases agree with TRBD2. With 3 bases clipped from V and 4 bases from J, the junction kept 6 bases outside the gene matches. The germline V gene has CDR1 SGHVS and CDR2 FQNEAQ. The CDR3 runs to 14 residues. The CDR3: CASSFLAEIYEQYF. Written as DNA, the CDR3 is TGTGCCAGCAGCTTCCTAGCGGAGATTTACGAGCAGTACTTC.

The rearrangement links TRBV4-3 to TRBJ1-3; a possible D gene is TRBD1 (5 bases). The germline V gene encodes CDR1 LGHNA and CDR2 YSLEER. There are 17 residues in the CDR3. Trimming removed 3 bases from V and 1 base from J, with 16 bases in between. CDR3 in amino acids: CASSQTVRSVSGNTIYF. The CDR3 nucleotides read TGCGCCAGCAGCCAGACAGTACGCTCTGTGTCTGGAAACACCATATATTTT.

This chain links TRBV7-6 with TRBJ2-1, with 10 bases that match TRBD2. The junction had 3 bases not matched to a gene; V was cut back by 4 bases and J by 6 bases. This CDR3 contains 14 residues. Germline CDR1 reads SGHVS; CDR2 reads FNYEAQ. This CDR3 is CASSSLAGGNEQFF. The DNA of the CDR3 is TGTGCCAGCAGCTCTTTAGCGGGAGGCAATGAGCAGTTCTTC.

This clone appeared once. The genes are TRBV5-1 and TRBJ2-1; D perhaps matches TRBD1 (5 bases). V lost 0 bases, J lost 2 bases, and 12 bases lay in between. The germline V gene encodes CDR1 SGHRS and CDR2 YFSETQ. The CDR3 loop spans 16 amino acids. The CDR3 spells CASSLGGNWAYNEQFF. CDR3 in DNA: TGCGCCAGCAGCTTGGGGGGCAATTGGGCCTACAATGAGCAGTTCTTC.

The chain has TRBV28 and TRBJ1-2; 8 nucleotides align to TRBD1. CDR1 and CDR2 (germline): MDHEN, SYDVKM. The CDR3 extends over 14 amino acids. V lost 5 bases and J lost 5; bases outside the gene matches: 7. The CDR3 loop reads CASSRAGGVYGYTF. The CDR3 nucleotides are TGTGCCAGCAGTAGGGCAGGGGGCGTATATGGCTACACCTTC.

The chain combines TRBV6-6 with TRBJ2-7, with a possible D match to TRBD2 (5 bases). The CDR3 length is 12 residues. Trimming cost V 2 bases and J 5 bases, with 7 bases left between them. The germline CDR1 and CDR2 sequences are MNHNY and SVGAGI (reference sequence). CDR3 nucleotide sequence: TGTGCCAGCAGTTACGCCGGGGACGAGCAGTACTTC. It is translated as CASSYAGDEQYF.

CDR3 amino acids: CASSSGQANTGELFF. The DNA of the CDR3 is TGTGCCAGCAGCTCGGGACAGGCGAACACCGGGGAGCTGTTTTTT. The chain has TRBV7-2 and TRBJ2-2; 8 bases are shared with TRBD1. The CDR3 is 15 amino acids. Germline CDR1 reads SGHTA; CDR2 reads FQGNSA. V shed 4 bases and J 0 bases; nucleotides not matched to a gene: 1.

The gene calls are TRBV29-1 and TRBJ2-1; 7 bases map to TRBD1. Germline CDR1 reads SQVTM; CDR2 reads ANQGSEA. The CDR3 is 14 residues long. The V gene end was trimmed by 7 bases and the J gene end by 4 bases; junction bases not matched to a gene: 10. The CDR3 loop reads CSDRQGGVYNEQFF. The CDR3 DNA is TGCAGCGACCGACAGGGTGGGGTTTACAATGAGCAGTTCTTC.

The CDR3 loop is CASSRGQGEGYTF. CDR3 sequence (DNA): TGTGCCAGTAGTAGGGGACAGGGTGAAGGCTACACCTTC. This rearrangement joins TRBV19 to TRBJ1-2; 9 bases fit TRBD1. Germline V gives CDR1 LNHDA, CDR2 SQIVND (reference sequence). This CDR3 is built from 13 residues. V shed 4 bases and J 8 bases; nucleotides not matched to a gene: 5.

The chain combines TRBV7-9 with TRBJ2-1; the match to TRBD2 covers 15 bases. There are 16 residues in the CDR3. The V and J ends lost 5 bases and 6 bases, in that order; junction bases with no gene match: 5. From germline, CDR1 is SEHNR and CDR2 FQNEAQ (reference sequence). The CDR3 DNA follows: TGTGCCAGCAGCCCGTCGGGACTAGCGGGAGGCAATGAGCAGTTCTTC. Residues: CASSPSGLAGGNEQFF.

The chain employs TRBV6-2 or TRBV6-3 and TRBJ2-7; 8 bases are shared with TRBD2. Germline loops: CDR1 MNHEY, CDR2 SVGEGT. Losses at the gene ends were 0 bases for V and 4 bases for J; bases not matched to a gene: 8. CDR3 size: 16 residues. CDR3 loop: CASSYSRLKRGYEQYF. DNA for the CDR3: TGTGCCAGCAGTTACTCGCGTTTGAAGCGGGGGTACGAGCAGTACTTC.

The V call is TRBV18, the J call TRBJ2-2; 10 nucleotides match TRBD2. Losses at the gene ends were 0 bases for V and 4 bases for J; bases not matched to a gene: 5. This CDR3 contains 17 residues. In germline, CDR1 is KGHSH, CDR2 LQKENI. The CDR3 loop reads CASSPPKREGPTGELFF. The DNA of the CDR3 is TGTGCCAGCTCACCACCCAAGCGGGAGGGCCCCACCGGGGAGCTGTTTTTT.

V and J are TRBV6-5 and TRBJ2-1, with TRBD1 as a possible D gene (6 bases). The germline V gene encodes CDR1 MNHEY and CDR2 SVGAGI. The CDR3 runs to 13 residues. V gave up 7 bases and J gave up 5 bases, with 12 bases separating them. The CDR3 loop reads CASNRQENNEQFF. The CDR3 bases are TGTGCCAGCAATAGACAGGAGAACAATGAGCAGTTCTTC.